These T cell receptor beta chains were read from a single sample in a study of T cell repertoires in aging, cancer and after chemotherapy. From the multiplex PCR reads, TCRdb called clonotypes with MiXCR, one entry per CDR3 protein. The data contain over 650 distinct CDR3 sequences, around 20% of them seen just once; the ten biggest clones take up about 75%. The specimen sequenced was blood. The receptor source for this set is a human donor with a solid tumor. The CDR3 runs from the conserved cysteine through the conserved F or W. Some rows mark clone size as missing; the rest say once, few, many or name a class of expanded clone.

CDR3 protein: CASSLSVGTRTDTQYF
V gene: TRBV7-2
J gene: TRBJ2-3
clone size: few

CDR3 protein: CASSSQTGGNQPQHF
V gene: TRBV10-3
J gene: TRBJ1-5
clone size: -

CDR3 protein: CASSFRVVRDTGELFF
V gene: TRBV5-1
J gene: TRBJ2-2
clone size: medium-sized

CDR3 protein: CSARGTSGSGSYEQYF
V gene: TRBV20-1
J gene: TRBJ2-7
clone size: -

CDR3 protein: CASSLWVSEQYF
V gene: TRBV7-9
J gene: TRBJ2-7
clone size: few

CDR3 protein: CASSPRDYPYNEQFF
V gene: TRBV7-9
J gene: TRBJ2-1
clone size: -

CDR3 protein: CASSRAETRTGELFF
V gene: TRBV5-4
J gene: TRBJ2-2
clone size: few

CDR3 protein: CSARGGGSPSYEQYF
V gene: TRBV20-1
J gene: TRBJ2-7
clone size: -

CDR3 protein: CSAHRDSAYEQYF
V gene: TRBV20-1
J gene: TRBJ2-7
clone size: medium-sized

CDR3 protein: CASTLSGGIQPQHF
V gene: TRBV19
J gene: TRBJ1-5
clone size: medium-sized

CDR3 protein: CASSQGSAKIIYNEQFF
V gene: TRBV4-1
J gene: TRBJ2-1
clone size: -